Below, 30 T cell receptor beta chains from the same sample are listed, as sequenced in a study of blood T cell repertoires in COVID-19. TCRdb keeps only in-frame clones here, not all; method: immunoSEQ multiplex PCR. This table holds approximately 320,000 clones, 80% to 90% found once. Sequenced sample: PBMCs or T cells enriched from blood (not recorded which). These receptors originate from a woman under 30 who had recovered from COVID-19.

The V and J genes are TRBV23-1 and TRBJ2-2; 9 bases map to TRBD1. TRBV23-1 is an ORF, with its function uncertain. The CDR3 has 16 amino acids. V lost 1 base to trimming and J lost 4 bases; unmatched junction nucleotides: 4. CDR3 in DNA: TGCGCCAGCAGTCAATTGGGACAGGGTCCCACCGGGGAGCTGTTTTTT. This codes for CASSQLGQGPTGELFF.

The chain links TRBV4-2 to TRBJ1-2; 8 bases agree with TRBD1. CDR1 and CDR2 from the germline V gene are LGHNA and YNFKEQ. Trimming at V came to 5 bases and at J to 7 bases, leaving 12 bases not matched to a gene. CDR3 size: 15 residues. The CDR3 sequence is CASSETGERGSGYTF. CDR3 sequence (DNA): TGTGCCAGCAGCGAGACAGGGGAGCGGGGTTCTGGCTACACCTTC.

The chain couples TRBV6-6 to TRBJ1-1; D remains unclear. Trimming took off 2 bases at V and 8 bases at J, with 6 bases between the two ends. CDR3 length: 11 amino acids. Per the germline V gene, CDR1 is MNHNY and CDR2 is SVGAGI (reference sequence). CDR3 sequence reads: CASSYSPEAFF. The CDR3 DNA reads TGTGCCAGCAGTTACAGCCCGGAAGCTTTCTTT.

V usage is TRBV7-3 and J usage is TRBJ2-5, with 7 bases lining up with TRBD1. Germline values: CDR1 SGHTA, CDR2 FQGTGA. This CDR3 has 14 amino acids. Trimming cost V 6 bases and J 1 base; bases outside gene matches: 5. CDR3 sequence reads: CASSPGTAQETQYF. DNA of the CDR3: TGTGCCAGCAGTCCCGGGACAGCCCAAGAGACCCAGTACTTC.

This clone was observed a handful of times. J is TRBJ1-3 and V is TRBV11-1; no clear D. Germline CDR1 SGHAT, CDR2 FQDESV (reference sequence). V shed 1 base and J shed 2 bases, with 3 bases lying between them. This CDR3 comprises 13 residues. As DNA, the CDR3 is TGTGCCAGCAGCTTAGACACTGGAAACACCATATATTTT. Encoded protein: CASSLDTGNTIYF. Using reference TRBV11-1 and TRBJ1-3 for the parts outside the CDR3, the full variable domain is EAEVAQSPRYKITEKSQAVAFWCDPISGHATLYWYRQILGQGPELLVQFQDESVVDDSQLPKDRFSAERLKGVDSTLKIQPAELGDSAMYLCASSLDTGNTIYFGEGSWLTVV.

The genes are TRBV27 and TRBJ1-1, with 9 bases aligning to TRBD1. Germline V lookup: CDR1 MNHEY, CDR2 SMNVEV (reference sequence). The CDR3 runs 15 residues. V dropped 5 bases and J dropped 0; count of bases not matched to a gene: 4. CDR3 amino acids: CASSTRDRVNTEAFF. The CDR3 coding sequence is TGTGCCAGCAGTACCCGGGACAGGGTGAACACTGAAGCTTTCTTT.

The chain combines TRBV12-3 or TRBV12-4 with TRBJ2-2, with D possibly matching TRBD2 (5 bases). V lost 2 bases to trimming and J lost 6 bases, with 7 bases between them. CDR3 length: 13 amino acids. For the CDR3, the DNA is TGTGCCAGCAGTTTAAGTAGCGCCGGGGAGCTGTTTTTT. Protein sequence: CASSLSSAGELFF.

The CDR3 region is CASSQASGRIYEQYF. For the CDR3, the DNA is TGTGCCAGCAGCCAAGCCAGCGGGAGGATATACGAGCAGTACTTC. The chain is built from TRBV3-1 (or the pseudogene TRBV3-2) and TRBJ2-7, with 9 bases matching TRBD2. The CDR3 spans 15 residues. V shed 1 base and J 4 bases; nucleotides not matched to a gene: 5. Germline CDR1 and CDR2: LGHDT and YNNKEL (reference sequence).

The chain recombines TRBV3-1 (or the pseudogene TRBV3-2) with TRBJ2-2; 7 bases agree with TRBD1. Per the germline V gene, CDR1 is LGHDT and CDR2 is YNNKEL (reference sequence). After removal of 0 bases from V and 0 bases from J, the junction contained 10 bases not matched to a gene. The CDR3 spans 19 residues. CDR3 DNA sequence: TGTGCCAGCAGCCAAGATCTTCGTGTAAGGGGGCCGAACACCGGGGAGCTGTTTTTT. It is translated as CASSQDLRVRGPNTGELFF.

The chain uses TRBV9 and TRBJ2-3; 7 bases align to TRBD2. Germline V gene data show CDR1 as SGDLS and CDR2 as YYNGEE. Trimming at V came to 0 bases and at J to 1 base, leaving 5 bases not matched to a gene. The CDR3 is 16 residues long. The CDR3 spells CASSVGRESGTDTQYF. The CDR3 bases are TGTGCCAGCAGCGTAGGGCGGGAGTCCGGCACAGATACGCAGTATTTT.

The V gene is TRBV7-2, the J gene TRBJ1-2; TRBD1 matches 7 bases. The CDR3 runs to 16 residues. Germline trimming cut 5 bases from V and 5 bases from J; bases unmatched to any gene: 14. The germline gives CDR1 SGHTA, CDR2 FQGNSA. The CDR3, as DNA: TGTGCCAGCAGCACAGACCATACTTGGGACAGATATGGCTACACCTTC. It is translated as CASSTDHTWDRYGYTF.

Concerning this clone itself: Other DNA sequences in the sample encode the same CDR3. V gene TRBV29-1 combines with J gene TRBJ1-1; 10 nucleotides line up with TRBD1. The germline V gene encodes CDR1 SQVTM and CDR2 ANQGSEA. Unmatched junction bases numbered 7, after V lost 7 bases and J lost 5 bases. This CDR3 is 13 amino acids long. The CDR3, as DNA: TGCAGCGCCAGGACAGGGGGAAATACTGAAGCTTTCTTT. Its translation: CSARTGGNTEAFF. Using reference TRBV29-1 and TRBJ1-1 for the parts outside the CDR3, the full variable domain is SAVISQKPSRDICQRGTSLTIQCQVDSQVTMMFWYRQQPGQSLTLIATANQGSEATYESGFVIDKFPISRPNLTFSTLTVSNMSPEDSSIYLCSARTGGNTEAFFGQGTRLTVV.

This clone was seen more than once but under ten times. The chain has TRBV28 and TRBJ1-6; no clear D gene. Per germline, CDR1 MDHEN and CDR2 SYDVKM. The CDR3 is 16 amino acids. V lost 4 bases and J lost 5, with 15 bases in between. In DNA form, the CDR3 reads TGTGCCAGCAGTTCTCTAGGTTCTCTGAATAATTCACCCCTCCACTTT. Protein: CASSSLGSLNNSPLHF. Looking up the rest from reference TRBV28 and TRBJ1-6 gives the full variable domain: DVKVTQSSRYLVKRTGEKVFLECVQDMDHENMFWYRQDPGLGLRLIYFSYDVKMKEKGDIPEGYSVSREKKERFSLILESASTNQTSMYLCASSSLGSLNNSPLHFGNGTRLTVT.

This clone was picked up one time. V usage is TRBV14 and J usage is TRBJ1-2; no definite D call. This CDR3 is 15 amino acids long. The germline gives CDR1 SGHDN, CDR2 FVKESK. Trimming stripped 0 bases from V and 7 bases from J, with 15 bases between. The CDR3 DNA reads TGTGCCAGCAGCCAAGATCTGAACCAAAATAGTGGCTACACCTTC. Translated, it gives CASSQDLNQNSGYTF.

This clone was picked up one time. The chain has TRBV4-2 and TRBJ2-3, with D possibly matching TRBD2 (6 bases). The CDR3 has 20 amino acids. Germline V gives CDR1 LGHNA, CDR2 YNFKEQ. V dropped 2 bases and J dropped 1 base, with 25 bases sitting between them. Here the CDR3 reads CASSQPTHPRLDKRTDTQYF. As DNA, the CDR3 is TGTGCCAGCAGCCAACCCACGCACCCCCGACTAGACAAGCGCACAGATACGCAGTATTTT.

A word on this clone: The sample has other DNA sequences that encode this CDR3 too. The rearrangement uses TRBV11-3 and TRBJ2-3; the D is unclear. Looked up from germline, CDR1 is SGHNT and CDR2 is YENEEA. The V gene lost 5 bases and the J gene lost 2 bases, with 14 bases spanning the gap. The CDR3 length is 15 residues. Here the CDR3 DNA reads TGTGCCAGCAGCCCACGTTCCGGAGACACAGATACGCAGTATTTT. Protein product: CASSPRSGDTDTQYF.

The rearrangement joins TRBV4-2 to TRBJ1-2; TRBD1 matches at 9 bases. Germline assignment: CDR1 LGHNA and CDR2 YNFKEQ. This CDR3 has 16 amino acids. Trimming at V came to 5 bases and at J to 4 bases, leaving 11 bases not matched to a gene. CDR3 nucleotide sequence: TGTGCCAGCAGCGCCGGCCGAGGACAGGGGACCTATGGCTACACCTTC. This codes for CASSAGRGQGTYGYTF.

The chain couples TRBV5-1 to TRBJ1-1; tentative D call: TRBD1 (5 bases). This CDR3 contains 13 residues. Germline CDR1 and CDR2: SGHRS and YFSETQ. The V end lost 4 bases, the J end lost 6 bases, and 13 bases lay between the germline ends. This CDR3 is CASSHLTEPEAFF. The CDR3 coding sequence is TGCGCCAGCAGCCATCTGACAGAACCTGAAGCTTTCTTT.

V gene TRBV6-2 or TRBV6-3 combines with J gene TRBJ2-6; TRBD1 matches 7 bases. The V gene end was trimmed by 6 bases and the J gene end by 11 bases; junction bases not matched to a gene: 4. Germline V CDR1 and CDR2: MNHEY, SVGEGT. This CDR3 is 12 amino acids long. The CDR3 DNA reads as TGTGCCAGCAGCGGACAGGTTCACGTCCTGACTTTC. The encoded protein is CASSGQVHVLTF.

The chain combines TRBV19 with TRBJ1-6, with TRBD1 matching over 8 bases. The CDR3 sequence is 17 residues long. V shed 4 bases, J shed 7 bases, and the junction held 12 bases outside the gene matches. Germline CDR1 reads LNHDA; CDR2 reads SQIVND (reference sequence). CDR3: CASSTFLGQGYNSPLHF. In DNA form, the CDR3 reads TGTGCCAGTAGTACCTTCCTCGGACAGGGCTACAATTCACCCCTCCACTTT.

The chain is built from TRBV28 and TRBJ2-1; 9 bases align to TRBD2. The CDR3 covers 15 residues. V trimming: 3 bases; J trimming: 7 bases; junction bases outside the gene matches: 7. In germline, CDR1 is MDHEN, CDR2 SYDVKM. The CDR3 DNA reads TGTGCCAGCAGTTTCTTAGCGGGAGTGGTTAATGAGCAGTTCTTC. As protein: CASSFLAGVVNEQFF.

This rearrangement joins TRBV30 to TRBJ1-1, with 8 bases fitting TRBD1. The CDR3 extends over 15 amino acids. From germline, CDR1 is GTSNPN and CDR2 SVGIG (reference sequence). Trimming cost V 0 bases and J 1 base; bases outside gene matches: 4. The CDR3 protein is CAWSVLRGRNTEAFF. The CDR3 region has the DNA TGTGCCTGGAGTGTACTCAGGGGGCGGAACACTGAAGCTTTCTTT.

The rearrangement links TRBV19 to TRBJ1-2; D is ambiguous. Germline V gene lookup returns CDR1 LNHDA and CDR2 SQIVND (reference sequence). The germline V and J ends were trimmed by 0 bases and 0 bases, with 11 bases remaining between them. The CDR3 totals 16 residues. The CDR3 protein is CASSIDFSGSNYGYTF. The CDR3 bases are TGTGCCAGTAGTATAGATTTCTCGGGATCTAACTATGGCTACACCTTC.

The CDR3 DNA follows: TGTGCCAGCAGCCGAGGGACTAGCGGCAATGAGCAGTTCTTC. This translates into CASSRGTSGNEQFF. This chain links TRBV7-8 with TRBJ2-1; 11 bases match TRBD2. The CDR3 totals 14 residues. With V trimmed by 5 bases and J by 6 bases, 3 bases remained unmatched. Germline-derived CDR1 and CDR2 are SGHVS and FQNEAQ.

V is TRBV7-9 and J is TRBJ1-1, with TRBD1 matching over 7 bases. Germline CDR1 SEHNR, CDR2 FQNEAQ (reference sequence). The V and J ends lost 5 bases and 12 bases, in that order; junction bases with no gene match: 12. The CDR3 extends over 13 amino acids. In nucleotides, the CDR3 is TGTGCCAGCAGCCCCAGGACAGGATGGGTGACTTTCTTT. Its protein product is CASSPRTGWVTFF.

The DNA for the CDR3 is TGTGCCAGCAGCTCCCCGGGACAGGACTACAATGAGCAGTTCTTC. Translation gives CASSSPGQDYNEQFF. This sequence joins TRBV5-4 and TRBJ2-1; 8 bases line up with TRBD1. Germline trimming cut 3 bases from V and 3 bases from J; bases unmatched to any gene: 5. The CDR3 runs 15 residues. The germline V gene encodes CDR1 SGHNT and CDR2 YYREEE (reference sequence). Filled out from reference TRBV5-4 and TRBJ2-1, the complete variable domain reads ETGVTQSPTHLIKTRGQQVTLRCSSQSGHNTVSWYQQALGQGPQFIFQYYREEENGRGNFPPRFSGLQFPNYSSELNVNALELDDSALYLCASSSPGQDYNEQFFGPGTRLTVL.

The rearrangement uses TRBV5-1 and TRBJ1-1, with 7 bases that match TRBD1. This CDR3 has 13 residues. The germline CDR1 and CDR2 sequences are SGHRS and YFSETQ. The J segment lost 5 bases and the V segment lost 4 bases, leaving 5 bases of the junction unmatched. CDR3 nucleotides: TGCGCCAGCAGCGTGGACAGGATGACTGAAGCTTTCTTT. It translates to CASSVDRMTEAFF.

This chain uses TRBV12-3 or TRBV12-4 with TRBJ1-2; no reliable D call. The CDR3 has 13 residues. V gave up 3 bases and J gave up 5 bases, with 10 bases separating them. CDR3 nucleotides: TGTGCCAGCAGTTTCGAGGCCAGATATGGCTACACCTTC. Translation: CASSFEARYGYTF.

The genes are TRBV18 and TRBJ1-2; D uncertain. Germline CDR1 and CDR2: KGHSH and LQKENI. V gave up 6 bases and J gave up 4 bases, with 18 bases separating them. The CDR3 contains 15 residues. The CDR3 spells CASSRRAGEGYGYTF. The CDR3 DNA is TGTGCCAGCTCCCGCCGGGCAGGTGAGGGCTATGGCTACACCTTC.

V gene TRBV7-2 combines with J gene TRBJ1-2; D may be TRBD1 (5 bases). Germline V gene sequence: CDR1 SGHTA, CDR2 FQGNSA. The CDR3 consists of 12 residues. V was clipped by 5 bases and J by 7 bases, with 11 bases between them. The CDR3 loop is CASSALGGGYTF. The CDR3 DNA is TGTGCCAGCAGCGCACTCGGGGGTGGCTACACCTTC.